These 6 T cell receptor beta chains were sequenced from one sample in a study of T cells in Graves' hyperthyroidism and ophthalmopathy. Researchers amplified the TCR beta CDR3 regions from RNA transcripts. HTBI primers were the set used in a first-round RT-PCR of the TCR CDR3. TCRdb called the multiplex PCR reads again in MiXCR, with one record for every CDR3 protein. The sample has over 700,000 distinct CDR3 sequences, roughly 37% seen once. Sequenced sample: blood. These receptors were obtained from a man younger than 35 with Graves' hyperthyroidism.

The rearrangement links TRBV6-2 or TRBV6-3 to TRBJ2-5; D gene ambiguous. Germline lookup yields CDR1 MNHEY and CDR2 SVGEGT. Trimming removed 0 bases at V and 2 bases at J, with 7 bases between. The CDR3 length is 14 residues. Written as DNA, the CDR3 is TGTGCCAGCAGTTACTCCGCTAGACAAGAGACCCAGTACTTC. It codes for CASSYSARQETQYF.

The chain links TRBV7-2 to TRBJ2-7, with D perhaps matching TRBD1 (5 bases). Trimming removed 2 bases at V and 4 bases at J, with 12 bases between. Germline V gives CDR1 SGHTA, CDR2 FQGNSA. The CDR3 contains 14 residues. In DNA form, the CDR3 reads TGTGCCAGCAGCTTATTGTGGGGCAGGTACGAGCAGTACTTC. This encodes CASSLLWGRYEQYF.

This clonotype was detected ten times or more. This chain links TRBV20-1 with TRBJ2-7, with D unresolved. The CDR3 sequence is 11 residues long. Germline CDR1 and CDR2: DFQATT and SNEGSKA (reference sequence). Trimming shortened V by 3 bases and J by 5 bases, and 8 bases separated the two germline ends. The CDR3 sequence is CSASGQNEQYF. For the CDR3, the DNA is TGCAGTGCTAGTGGGCAGAACGAGCAGTACTTC.

This clonotype was found many times. V gene TRBV2 combines with J gene TRBJ2-5; D not certain. The germline V gene encodes CDR1 SNHLY and CDR2 FYNNEI. V lost 3 bases, J lost 4 bases, and 15 bases lay in between. CDR3 length: 15 amino acids. CDR3 nucleotides: TGTGCCAGCAGTGAGCACGCCGGGTCGGGAGAGACCCAGTACTTC. Translated, it gives CASSEHAGSGETQYF.

The rearrangement joins TRBV7-2 to TRBJ1-2; no firm D call. Germline V CDR1 and CDR2: SGHTA, FQGNSA. Trimming took off 5 bases at V and 4 bases at J, with 11 bases between the two ends. The CDR3 is made up of 13 amino acids. CDR3 in amino acids: CASSPESVYGYTF. CDR3 sequence (DNA): TGTGCCAGCAGCCCAGAATCGGTCTATGGCTACACCTTC. The variable domain in full, with the rest retrieved from reference TRBV7-2 and TRBJ1-2, is GAGVSQSPSNKVTEKGKDVELRCDPISGHTALYWYRQSLGQGLEFLIYFQGNSAPDKSGLPSDRFSAERTGGSVSTLTIQRTQQEDSAVYLCASSPESVYGYTFGSGTRLTVV.

In its sample, this clonotype was seen many times. The rearrangement links TRBV10-2 to TRBJ1-4; D call uncertain. Per the germline V gene, CDR1 is WSHSY and CDR2 is SAAADI. Between the trimmed V and J ends, which lost 6 bases and 14 bases, there was a span of 16 bases. The CDR3 runs 12 residues. CDR3 loop: CASSPTRGDLFF. In DNA, the CDR3 is TGCGCCAGCAGCCCCACTCGGGGAGACCTGTTTTTT.